This entry lists 23 T cell receptor beta chains sequenced from one sample in a study of multiple sclerosis patients with progressive multifocal leukoencephalopathy. The sample's time point: before natalizumab initiation. The method was immunoSEQ multiplex PCR; TCRdb's version includes in-frame clones alone and lacks a portion of them. The sample yields roughly 34,000 clones, over 75% seen once. Source material: PBMCs. These TCRs come from a human donor with multiple sclerosis.

This clone was observed a single time. The V and J genes are TRBV28 and TRBJ2-1; 10 nucleotides align to TRBD2. V was clipped by 5 bases and J by 6 bases; unmatched bases: 7. Germline V gene lookup returns CDR1 MDHEN and CDR2 SYDVKM. The CDR3 totals 15 residues. Here the CDR3 reads CASSKLAGVGNEQFF. The CDR3 DNA reads TGTGCCAGCAGTAAGCTAGCGGGAGTTGGCAATGAGCAGTTCTTC. The full variable domain, its missing parts supplied by reference TRBV28 and TRBJ2-1, is DVKVTQSSRYLVKRTGEKVFLECVQDMDHENMFWYRQDPGLGLRLIYFSYDVKMKEKGDIPEGYSVSREKKERFSLILESASTNQTSMYLCASSKLAGVGNEQFFGPGTRLTVL.

This chain's CDR3 is CASSPLAGGNTDTQYF. CDR3 in DNA: TGTGCCAGCTCACCACTTGCAGGGGGCAACACAGATACGCAGTATTTT. The chain combines TRBV18 with TRBJ2-3; 8 nucleotides align to TRBD1. The CDR3 runs to 16 residues. V lost 1 base, J lost 2 bases, and 5 bases stayed unmatched. Germline V lookup: CDR1 KGHSH, CDR2 LQKENI. Full variable domain (rest looked up from reference TRBV18 and TRBJ2-3): NAGVMQNPRHLVRRRGQEARLRCSPMKGHSHVYWYRQLPEEGLKFMVYLQKENIIDESGMPKERFSAEFPKEGPSILRIQQVVRGDSAAYFCASSPLAGGNTDTQYFGPGTRLTVL.

V usage is TRBV27 and J usage is TRBJ1-3, with 9 bases fitting TRBD1. Germline loops: CDR1 MNHEY, CDR2 SMNVEV (reference sequence). V was pared by 6 bases and J by 0 bases, with 12 bases of the junction left unmatched. The CDR3 runs 18 residues. CDR3 DNA: TGTGCCAGCAGCCACCTGGGACAGGGACGTTCCTCTGGAAACACCATATATTTT. This gives the protein CASSHLGQGRSSGNTIYF.

The chain combines TRBV5-1 with TRBJ1-4; D possibly corresponds to TRBD1 (6 bases). CDR1 and CDR2 (germline): SGHRS, YFSETQ. V lost 1 base to trimming and J lost 8 bases, with 12 bases between them. The CDR3 length is 14 residues. Here the CDR3 reads CASSLSQGSEKLFF. The CDR3 nucleotides read TGCGCCAGCAGCTTGAGTCAGGGGAGCGAAAAACTGTTTTTT.

The sample holds one count of this clone. The genes are TRBV6-1 and TRBJ2-3; D unresolved. From germline, CDR1 is MNHNS and CDR2 SASEGT. With 1 base removed from V and 6 bases from J, the gap between germline ends came to 14 bases. The CDR3 runs to 15 residues. CDR3 nucleotides: TGTGCCAGCAGTGAAGAGGGCGTCTCCGGGGATACGCAGTATTTT. It translates to CASSEEGVSGDTQYF.

The chain is built from TRBV9 and TRBJ2-1; a weak D match, TRBD2 (5 bases). Germline V gene data show CDR1 as SGDLS and CDR2 as YYNGEE. The V gene lost 4 bases and the J gene lost 6 bases, with 17 bases spanning the gap. This CDR3 is 15 amino acids long. This CDR3 reads CASSLRTERGNEQFF. The CDR3 DNA follows: TGTGCCAGCAGCCTCCGGACTGAACGGGGCAATGAGCAGTTCTTC.

The rearrangement links TRBV2 to TRBJ1-1; TRBD1 matches 9 bases. CDR3 length equals 14 residues. CDR1 and CDR2 from the germline V gene are SNHLY and FYNNEI. The V segment lost 8 bases and the J segment 3 bases; nucleotides outside the gene matches: 7. The CDR3 coding sequence is TGTGCCAGCTGTAACAGGGGGCAGGACACTGAAGCTTTCTTT. Its protein is CASCNRGQDTEAFF. Filled out from reference TRBV2 and TRBJ1-1, the complete variable domain reads EPEVTQTPSHQVTQMGQEVILRCVPISNHLYFYWYRQILGQKVEFLVSFYNNEISEKSEIFDDQFSVERPDGSNFTLKIRSTKLEDSAMYFCASCNRGQDTEAFFGQGTRLTVV.

Of note for this clone: Additional DNA sequences in this sample encode the identical CDR3. The chain carries TRBV5-1 and TRBJ2-7; the D is unclear. This CDR3 region has 15 residues. Germline V gives CDR1 SGHRS, CDR2 YFSETQ. The V and J ends lost 2 bases and 1 base respectively, with 13 bases between them. The CDR3 region has the DNA TGCGCCAGCAGCTTCATGGGGTTAGAGTCCTACGAGCAGTACTTC. The encoded protein is CASSFMGLESYEQYF. The complete variable domain, with remaining parts taken from reference TRBV5-1 and TRBJ2-7, reads KAGVTQTPRYLIKTRGQQVTLSCSPISGHRSVSWYQQTPGQGLQFLFEYFSETQRNKGNFPGRFSGRQFSNSRSEMNVSTLELGDSALYLCASSFMGLESYEQYFGPGTRLTVT.

This sequence joins TRBV28 and TRBJ2-4; 9 bases are shared with TRBD1. The germline gives CDR1 MDHEN, CDR2 SYDVKM. J gave up 6 bases and V 5 bases, and 5 bases lay outside the gene matches. There are 14 residues in the CDR3. CDR3 in DNA: TGTGCCAGCAGTCCAAACAGGGGGCGAAACATTCAGTACTTC. It translates to CASSPNRGRNIQYF.

The rearrangement links TRBV5-1 to TRBJ2-1, with no clear D. The CDR3 contains 14 residues. V shed 7 bases and J shed 7 bases, with 18 bases lying between them. The germline V gene encodes CDR1 SGHRS and CDR2 YFSETQ. Here the CDR3 reads CASSNYELSNEQFF. CDR3 bases: TGCGCCAGCTCCAACTATGAGTTGAGTAATGAGCAGTTCTTC.

The chain combines TRBV7-9 with TRBJ1-1, with D possibly being TRBD1 (5 bases). The CDR3 runs to 12 residues. The ends were cut back, 3 bases at V and 7 bases at J, with 9 bases in the middle. Germline V gene lookup returns CDR1 SEHNR and CDR2 FQNEAQ (reference sequence). The CDR3: CASSFDGGEAFF. The CDR3 DNA is TGTGCCAGCAGCTTCGACGGGGGTGAAGCTTTCTTT.

The chain joins TRBV7-2 to TRBJ1-1, with a weak D call TRBD1 (6 bases). V lost 2 bases to trimming and J lost 4 bases, with 14 bases between them. This CDR3 comprises 15 residues. Germline CDR1 and CDR2: SGHTA and FQGNSA. CDR3 amino acids: CASSLRGGGSTEAFF. CDR3 DNA: TGTGCCAGCAGCTTAAGGGGGGGAGGGAGCACTGAAGCTTTCTTT.

J is TRBJ2-5 and V is TRBV7-9; a possible D gene is TRBD1 (5 bases). The assigned J gene may be wrong: the sequence end matches TRBJ2-7 better. Germline CDR1 is SEHNR and CDR2 is FQNEAQ (reference sequence). The CDR3 contains 14 residues. The CDR3 region has the DNA TGTGCCAGCAGCTTAGCTGCAGGGCGCTACGAGCAGTACTTC. Residues: CASSLAAGRYEQYF.

The rearrangement joins TRBV7-2 to TRBJ2-7; 8 nucleotides align to TRBD2. V lost 3 bases and J lost 5; bases outside the gene matches: 6. The CDR3 runs to 14 residues. Germline V gene lookup returns CDR1 SGHTA and CDR2 FQGNSA. The DNA for the CDR3 is TGTGCCAGCAGCTTTCGATCCGGGAGGGACGAGCAGTACTTC. Residues: CASSFRSGRDEQYF. Variable domain in full (rest from reference TRBV7-2 and TRBJ2-7): GAGVSQSPSNKVTEKGKDVELRCDPISGHTALYWYRQSLGQGLEFLIYFQGNSAPDKSGLPSDRFSAERTGGSVSTLTIQRTQQEDSAVYLCASSFRSGRDEQYFGPGTRLTVT.

The CDR3 sequence: CASSPLEKPSSYNEQFF. The CDR3 nucleotides read TGTGCCAGCTCACCATTGGAGAAACCTAGCTCCTACAATGAGCAGTTCTTC. The rearrangement links TRBV18 to TRBJ2-1; D not resolved. The V end lost 2 bases, the J end lost 0 bases, and 14 bases lay between the germline ends. Per germline, CDR1 KGHSH and CDR2 LQKENI. There are 17 residues in the CDR3.

The chain carries TRBV4-3 and TRBJ2-1, with 8 nucleotides matching TRBD2. The germline CDR1 and CDR2 sequences are LGHNA and YSLEER. V was pared by 0 bases and J by 7 bases, with 8 bases of the junction left unmatched. The CDR3 has 16 residues. CDR3 region: CASSQDPSGSLNEQFF. CDR3 DNA: TGCGCCAGCAGCCAAGATCCCAGCGGGAGTTTGAATGAGCAGTTCTTC.

This rearrangement joins TRBV5-1 to TRBJ2-1; D may match TRBD1 or TRBD2 (6 bases each). Germline lookup yields CDR1 SGHRS and CDR2 YFSETQ. V was clipped by 7 bases and J by 1 base, with 15 bases between them. This CDR3 spans 15 amino acids. CDR3 DNA: TGCGCCAGCGGCGGGGAAACAGGGTCCTACAATGAGCAGTTCTTC. Protein: CASGGETGSYNEQFF. Supplemented by reference TRBV5-1 and TRBJ2-1, the full variable domain reads KAGVTQTPRYLIKTRGQQVTLSCSPISGHRSVSWYQQTPGQGLQFLFEYFSETQRNKGNFPGRFSGRQFSNSRSEMNVSTLELGDSALYLCASGGETGSYNEQFFGPGTRLTVL.

V is TRBV4-1 and J is TRBJ2-1; D is perhaps TRBD1 or TRBD2 (7 bases each). Germline V gives CDR1 MGHRA, CDR2 YSYEKL. The CDR3 runs to 15 residues. With 4 bases removed from V and 10 bases from J, the gap between germline ends came to 20 bases. CDR3 nucleotides: TGCGCCAGCAGCCCGAGAGCGGGACAAGGGGGCGAGCAGTTCTTC. Translating gives CASSPRAGQGGEQFF.

The rearrangement uses TRBV12-5 and TRBJ1-5; D call uncertain. The CDR3 extends over 15 amino acids. V was cut by 2 bases and J by 2 bases, with 10 bases left in between. Looked up from germline, CDR1 is LGHNT and CDR2 is FRNRAP. The DNA of the CDR3 is TGTGCTAGTGGTTTGACTGCGATGGGCAATCAGCCCCAGCATTTT. It codes for CASGLTAMGNQPQHF.

In DNA, the CDR3 is TGTGCCAGCAGTCGAGTGAACAGGGTTGCAGATACGCAGTATTTT. It is translated as CASSRVNRVADTQYF. The chain recombines TRBV2 with TRBJ2-3; maybe TRBD1 (6 bases). The V end lost 5 bases, the J end lost 4 bases, and 16 bases lay between the germline ends. This CDR3 has 15 residues. From germline, CDR1 is SNHLY and CDR2 FYNNEI.

The chain has TRBV15 and TRBJ1-1; the D gene is possibly TRBD1 (5 bases). The CDR3 has 13 residues. In germline, CDR1 is LNHNV, CDR2 YYDKDF (reference sequence). Trimming left V 5 bases short and J 4 bases short, with 11 bases between. CDR3 in amino acids: CATSPRGGTEAFF. The CDR3 coding sequence is TGTGCCACCAGCCCTCGGGGCGGCACTGAAGCTTTCTTT.

In this sample, this clone turned up once. The J gene is TRBJ2-3, the V gene TRBV11-2; D unclear. The germline V gene has CDR1 SGHAT and CDR2 FQNNGV. The length of the CDR3 is 12 residues. Trimming stripped 7 bases from V and 5 bases from J, with 10 bases between. CDR3 sequence: CASNLNEDTQYF. The CDR3, as DNA: TGTGCCAGCAATCTAAACGAAGATACGCAGTATTTT.

CDR3 sequence (DNA): TGCGCCAGCAGCGGTCAGGGCCGGGGCACAGATACGCAGTATTTT. This translates into CASSGQGRGTDTQYF. This chain joins TRBV5-1 and TRBJ2-3, with D possibly being TRBD1 (5 bases). The CDR3 sequence is 15 residues long. Trimming cost V 4 bases and J 1 base, with 13 bases left between them. From germline, CDR1 is SGHRS and CDR2 YFSETQ.